Listed below are T cell receptor beta chains from one sample, sequenced in a study of OX40 agonist ivuxolimab in advanced cancers. Some clones are missing from TCRdb's copy, which holds only in-frame ones; the method was immunoSEQ multiplex PCR. The sample comprises fewer than 90,000 clones, 85% to 90% of which are singletons, and about 3% rests with the top ten. Sequenced here: CD4+ or CD8+ T cells sorted from blood, sampled in a trial of the OX40 agonist ivuxolimab. Source of these receptors: an adult with an advanced solid tumor such as melanoma, head and neck, liver or kidney cancer. Both conserved end residues are part of each CDR3. The order of the fields is CDR3 DNA, CDR3 protein, V gene, J gene, clone size, D gene. The D gene is left open where the match is weak. A row's size may be missing; if present it is once, few, many or a size class.

cdr3_nt: TGTGCCAGCAGTGGCTTCGGGACCGGGGAGCTGTTTTTT; cdr3_aa: CASSGFGTGELFF; v_call: TRBV6-1; j_call: TRBJ2-2; clone_size: NA; d_call: NA
cdr3_nt: TGTGCCAGTAGTATGAAGGCGGGGGGCTTAGGTTCCTACGAGCAGTACTTC; cdr3_aa: CASSMKAGGLGSYEQYF; v_call: TRBV19; j_call: TRBJ2-7; clone_size: few; d_call: TRBD2
cdr3_nt: TGTGCCTGGGGCCTGCAGGGTATCAGTATTATGAACACTGAAGCTTTCTTT; cdr3_aa: CAWGLQGISIMNTEAFF; v_call: TRBV30; j_call: TRBJ1-1; clone_size: NA; d_call: NA
cdr3_nt: TGTGCCACAGTTGCATCGCAGGGGGCCTACGAGCAGTACTTC; cdr3_aa: CATVASQGAYEQYF; v_call: TRBV6-1; j_call: TRBJ2-7; clone_size: NA; d_call: TRBD1
cdr3_nt: TGTGCCAGCAGCTTGGACGTGACTATGAACACTGAAGCTTTCTTT; cdr3_aa: CASSLDVTMNTEAFF; v_call: TRBV5-8; j_call: TRBJ1-1; clone_size: NA; d_call: NA
cdr3_nt: TGTGCCAGCAGCTTAGAGCGCGGGACTTGGAATCAGCCCCAGCATTTT; cdr3_aa: CASSLERGTWNQPQHF; v_call: TRBV7-8; j_call: TRBJ1-5; clone_size: NA; d_call: NA
cdr3_nt: TGCGCCAGCAGCCTGGGGTCAACAGGGCCAGGTTCACCCCTCCACTTT; cdr3_aa: CASSLGSTGPGSPLHF; v_call: TRBV5-1; j_call: TRBJ1-6; clone_size: NA; d_call: NA
cdr3_nt: TGTGCCAGCAGTTACGCCGGGGAGCTGTTTTTT; cdr3_aa: CASSYAGELFF; v_call: TRBV6-5; j_call: TRBJ2-2; clone_size: NA; d_call: NA
cdr3_nt: TGTGCCATCAGTGAGTCGAATATTCAGTATCAGCCCCAGCATTTT; cdr3_aa: CAISESNIQYQPQHF; v_call: TRBV10-3; j_call: TRBJ1-5; clone_size: once; d_call: NA
cdr3_nt: TGTGCCAGCAGCCCTTGGACAGGGGGTTCAGAGACCCAGTACTTC; cdr3_aa: CASSPWTGGSETQYF; v_call: TRBV9; j_call: TRBJ2-5; clone_size: NA; d_call: TRBD1
cdr3_nt: TGTGCCAGTAGTGTCATTGAGGGGCGGCATACTGAAGCTTTCTTT; cdr3_aa: CASSVIEGRHTEAFF; v_call: TRBV19; j_call: TRBJ1-1; clone_size: NA; d_call: NA
cdr3_nt: TGTGCCAGCAGTCCTCTATACAGGGCTTCAGGAAACACCATATATTTT; cdr3_aa: CASSPLYRASGNTIYF; v_call: TRBV27; j_call: TRBJ1-3; clone_size: NA; d_call: NA
cdr3_nt: TGTGCCAGCAGCCAAACCGGGACAGGGGGCCGCGGCTACACCTTC; cdr3_aa: CASSQTGTGGRGYTF; v_call: TRBV14; j_call: TRBJ1-2; clone_size: NA; d_call: TRBD1
cdr3_nt: TGCGCCAGCAGCTTGCAACAGCCGAACACTGAAGCTTTCTTT; cdr3_aa: CASSLQQPNTEAFF; v_call: TRBV5-1; j_call: TRBJ1-1; clone_size: NA; d_call: NA
cdr3_nt: TGTGCCAGCACCAAAAATCCAGGGGTAGAGACCCAGTACTTC; cdr3_aa: CASTKNPGVETQYF; v_call: TRBV7-6; j_call: TRBJ2-5; clone_size: NA; d_call: NA
cdr3_nt: TGTGCCAGCAGCTTGATAGGGGGCACTGAAGCTTTCTTT; cdr3_aa: CASSLIGGTEAFF; v_call: TRBV5-6; j_call: TRBJ1-1; clone_size: NA; d_call: NA
cdr3_nt: TGCGCCAGCAGCTTGGGCAGCACCTACGAGCAGTACTTC; cdr3_aa: CASSLGSTYEQYF; v_call: TRBV5-1; j_call: TRBJ2-7; clone_size: once; d_call: NA
cdr3_nt: TGTGCCAGCAGCTTGGTTCAGACCTGGAAGGGGTCCTACAATGAGCAGTTCTTC; cdr3_aa: CASSLVQTWKGSYNEQFF; v_call: TRBV5-6; j_call: TRBJ2-1; clone_size: NA; d_call: NA
cdr3_nt: TGTGCCAGCAGCTTAGGTCAGGGCAGCTATGGCTACACCTTC; cdr3_aa: CASSLGQGSYGYTF; v_call: TRBV7-3; j_call: TRBJ1-2; clone_size: once; d_call: NA
cdr3_nt: TGTGCCAGCAGCCTCAGAAGGTACAATGAGCAGTTCTTC; cdr3_aa: CASSLRRYNEQFF; v_call: TRBV7-3; j_call: TRBJ2-1; clone_size: NA; d_call: NA
cdr3_nt: TGTGCCAGCAGTTCATCCCCGGGAATGAGGGCCAACGTCCTGACTTTC; cdr3_aa: CASSSSPGMRANVLTF; v_call: TRBV6-5; j_call: TRBJ2-6; clone_size: few; d_call: NA
cdr3_nt: TGTGCCAGCAGCCCGGGGGACCGAACGTTCTATGGCTACACCTTC; cdr3_aa: CASSPGDRTFYGYTF; v_call: TRBV27; j_call: TRBJ1-2; clone_size: NA; d_call: NA
cdr3_nt: TGTGCTAGTGGTTTGTTATCTGGGAATGAGCAGTTCTTC; cdr3_aa: CASGLLSGNEQFF; v_call: TRBV12-5; j_call: TRBJ2-1; clone_size: NA; d_call: NA
cdr3_nt: TGTGCCAGCAGCTTAGTTCCGGGAAACCAGCCCCAGCATTTT; cdr3_aa: CASSLVPGNQPQHF; v_call: TRBV7-2; j_call: TRBJ1-5; clone_size: once; d_call: NA
cdr3_nt: TGTGCCAGCAGCTTGTTACCCTCGGAGACCCAGTACTTC; cdr3_aa: CASSLLPSETQYF; v_call: TRBV5-4; j_call: TRBJ2-5; clone_size: NA; d_call: NA
cdr3_nt: TGTGCCAGCAGCGTAGACCAGGGATCGGCTTGGTATGGCTACACCTTC; cdr3_aa: CASSVDQGSAWYGYTF; v_call: TRBV9; j_call: TRBJ1-2; clone_size: NA; d_call: NA
cdr3_nt: TGTGCCAGCTCACCAGGAGGTGGCTACACCTTC; cdr3_aa: CASSPGGGYTF; v_call: TRBV18; j_call: TRBJ1-2; clone_size: NA; d_call: NA
cdr3_nt: TGTGCCAGCAGTGCAGGGGGCGGAGCTAATGAAAAACTGTTTTTT; cdr3_aa: CASSAGGGANEKLFF; v_call: TRBV6-1; j_call: TRBJ1-4; clone_size: NA; d_call: TRBD1
cdr3_nt: TGTGCCAGCAGCTCCGTATCGACAGGAAACTATGGCTACACCTTC; cdr3_aa: CASSSVSTGNYGYTF; v_call: TRBV7-8; j_call: TRBJ1-2; clone_size: NA; d_call: NA
cdr3_nt: TGTGCCTGGAGTGTAGGGGGCACGAACACTGAAGCTTTCTTT; cdr3_aa: CAWSVGGTNTEAFF; v_call: TRBV30; j_call: TRBJ1-1; clone_size: NA; d_call: TRBD1
cdr3_nt: TGTGCCAGCAGCTTACAGGGTAGATCACCCCTCCACTTT; cdr3_aa: CASSLQGRSPLHF; v_call: TRBV7-9; j_call: TRBJ1-6; clone_size: NA; d_call: NA